Sequencing of this T cell receptor beta chain was carried out in a study of OX40 agonist ivuxolimab in advanced cancers. Study information: Patients in the trial were receiving intravenous ivuxolimab every 2 weeks, at doses of 0.01 to 10 mg/kg. Study-wide points: The work left the antigen specificity of expanded peripheral T cells undetermined.

The repertoire was sequenced with immunoSEQ multiplex PCR; TCRdb's copy has only in-frame clones and lacks some. The sample shows some 65,000 clones, 87% of them seen only once. Of note for this clone: Its antigen is not known.

This CDR3 has 16 amino acids. Trimming took 0 bases from V and 0 from J, leaving 9 bases between them. The germline CDR1 and CDR2 sequences are SGHDN and FVKESK. The receptor was derived from an adult with an advanced solid tumor such as melanoma, head and neck, liver or kidney cancer. The J gene is TRBJ1-3, the V gene TRBV14, with D hard to call. The sample here was CD4+ or CD8+ T cells sorted from blood, taken in a trial of the OX40 agonist ivuxolimab. The DNA of the CDR3 is TGTGCCAGCAGCCAAGATTTAGCCAGCTCTGGAAACACCATATATTTT. Translated, it gives CASSQDLASSGNTIYF.